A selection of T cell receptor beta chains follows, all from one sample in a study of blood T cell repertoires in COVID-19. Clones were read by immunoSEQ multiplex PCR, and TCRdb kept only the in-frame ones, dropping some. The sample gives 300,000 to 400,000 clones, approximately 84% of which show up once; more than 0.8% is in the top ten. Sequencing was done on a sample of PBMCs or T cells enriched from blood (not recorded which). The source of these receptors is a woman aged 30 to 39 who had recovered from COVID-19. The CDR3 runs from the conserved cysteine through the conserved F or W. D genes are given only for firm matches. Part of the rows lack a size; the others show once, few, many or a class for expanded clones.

CDR3: CASSLRQPNNSPLHF
DNA: TGTGCCAGCAGTTTAAGACAGCCAAATAATTCACCCCTCCACTTT
D: NA
size: NA
J: TRBJ1-6
V: TRBV6-5

CDR3: CASSPGNTGELFF
DNA: TGTGCCAGCAGCCCCGGGAACACCGGGGAGCTGTTTTTT
D: NA
size: NA
J: TRBJ2-2
V: TRBV5-4

CDR3: CASSLRGRDVGSPLHF
DNA: TGTGCCAGCAGCCTGAGGGGGAGGGACGTCGGGTCACCCCTCCACTTT
D: NA
size: few
J: TRBJ1-6
V: TRBV9

CDR3: CATSDPDRGQPQHF
DNA: TGTGCCACCAGTGACCCAGACAGGGGTCAGCCCCAGCATTTT
D: TRBD1
size: NA
J: TRBJ1-5
V: TRBV24-1

CDR3: CASSQVPRVLRGGTEAFF
DNA: TGTGCCAGCAGCCAAGTGCCCAGGGTTCTAAGGGGTGGCACTGAAGCTTTCTTT
D: NA
size: NA
J: TRBJ1-1
V: TRBV3-1/TRBV3-2

CDR3: CASSTTRATEAFF
DNA: TGTGCCAGTAGTACCACTAGGGCCACTGAAGCTTTCTTT
D: NA
size: NA
J: TRBJ1-1
V: TRBV19

CDR3: CASAGGGLQNIQYF
DNA: TGCGCCAGCGCTGGAGGAGGGCTCCAAAACATTCAGTACTTC
D: NA
size: NA
J: TRBJ2-4
V: TRBV5-1

CDR3: CASRDREEQFF
DNA: TGTGCCAGCAGGGACAGGGAGGAGCAGTTCTTC
D: TRBD1
size: NA
J: TRBJ2-1
V: TRBV28

CDR3: CASSHGLAQETQYF
DNA: TGTGCCAGCAGCCATGGGCTAGCCCAAGAGACCCAGTACTTC
D: NA
size: NA
J: TRBJ2-5
V: TRBV14

CDR3: CASSQTPGETQYF
DNA: TGTGCCAGCAGCCAGACCCCGGGGGAGACCCAGTACTTC
D: NA
size: once
J: TRBJ2-5
V: TRBV4-2

CDR3: CASSHQAAGLETQYF
DNA: TGTGCCAGCAGCCACCAGGCGGCAGGGCTAGAGACCCAGTACTTC
D: NA
size: once
J: TRBJ2-5
V: TRBV5-4

CDR3: CASSRGTSGGLLQETQYF
DNA: TGCGCCAGCAGCCGCGGGACTAGCGGGGGGCTCCTCCAAGAGACCCAGTACTTC
D: TRBD2
size: NA
J: TRBJ2-5
V: TRBV5-1

CDR3: CASSPRVRNTGELFF
DNA: TGTGCCAGCAGCCCCAGGGTAAGAAACACCGGGGAGCTGTTTTTT
D: NA
size: once
J: TRBJ2-2
V: TRBV3-1/TRBV3-2

CDR3: CASAGLINEKLFF
DNA: TGTGCCAGTGCGGGACTGATCAATGAAAAACTGTTTTTT
D: NA
size: NA
J: TRBJ1-4
V: TRBV12-3/TRBV12-4

CDR3: CASGSLGQPQHF
DNA: TGTGCCAGCGGTTCCCTCGGTCAGCCCCAGCATTTT
D: NA
size: NA
J: TRBJ1-5
V: TRBV28

CDR3: CASSFRTGANYGYTF
DNA: TGTGCCAGCAGTTTCCGGACAGGTGCTAACTATGGCTACACCTTC
D: TRBD1
size: NA
J: TRBJ1-2
V: TRBV27

CDR3: CASSSPKYDSANTGELFF
DNA: TGTGCCAGCAGTTCCCCGAAGTATGACAGCGCGAACACCGGGGAGCTGTTTTTT
D: NA
size: NA
J: TRBJ2-2
V: TRBV28

CDR3: CASCGPLGRGNTIYF
DNA: TGTGCCAGCTGCGGGCCTCTCGGGCGTGGAAACACCATATATTTT
D: NA
size: NA
J: TRBJ1-3
V: TRBV28

CDR3: CASKVGQPNTEAFF
DNA: TGTGCCAGCAAAGTGGGGCAGCCGAACACTGAAGCTTTCTTT
D: NA
size: NA
J: TRBJ1-1
V: TRBV2

CDR3: CASSPGTSGGLVQFF
DNA: TGTGCCAGCAGCCCCGGGACTAGCGGGGGGTTGGTGCAGTTCTTC
D: TRBD2
size: NA
J: TRBJ2-1
V: TRBV3-1/TRBV3-2

CDR3: CAISESVRGSDGYTF
DNA: TGTGCCATCAGTGAGTCGGTCCGGGGGAGCGATGGCTACACCTTC
D: NA
size: once
J: TRBJ1-2
V: TRBV10-3

CDR3: CASAAPGWEKLFF
DNA: TGTGCCAGCGCGGCCCCAGGGTGGGAAAAACTGTTTTTT
D: NA
size: NA
J: TRBJ1-4
V: TRBV27

CDR3: CATRTGGDTTDTQYF
DNA: TGTGCCACCCGAACAGGGGGCGACACCACAGATACGCAGTATTTT
D: TRBD1
size: NA
J: TRBJ2-3
V: TRBV15

CDR3: CASSYRSSNEKLFF
DNA: TGTGCCAGCAGTTACAGGTCCTCTAATGAAAAACTGTTTTTT
D: NA
size: once
J: TRBJ1-4
V: TRBV3-1/TRBV3-2

CDR3: CASSPDRGHNYGYTF
DNA: TGCGCCAGCAGCCCGGACAGGGGGCATAACTATGGCTACACCTTC
D: TRBD1
size: NA
J: TRBJ1-2
V: TRBV10-1

CDR3: CASSLAGLAALEQFF
DNA: TGTGCCAGCAGCTTAGCGGGACTAGCGGCGCTTGAGCAGTTCTTC
D: TRBD2
size: NA
J: TRBJ2-1
V: TRBV7-9

CDR3: CASSVGTSGTSNTEAFF
DNA: TGTGCCAGCAGCGTAGGAACCTCCGGGACATCGAACACTGAAGCTTTCTTT
D: NA
size: NA
J: TRBJ1-1
V: TRBV9

CDR3: CASSVERKGRANEQFF
DNA: TGTGCCAGCAGCGTAGAGAGGAAGGGCAGGGCCAATGAGCAGTTCTTC
D: NA
size: NA
J: TRBJ2-1
V: TRBV9

CDR3: CASRSRGAFF
DNA: TGTGCAAGTCGCTCCCGGGGAGCTTTCTTT
D: NA
size: NA
J: TRBJ1-1
V: TRBV12-2

CDR3: CASSRGGDNNYGYTF
DNA: TGTGCCAGTAGTAGAGGTGGGGACAACAACTATGGCTACACCTTC
D: NA
size: NA
J: TRBJ1-2
V: TRBV19

CDR3: CASSTSGGWGTEAFF
DNA: TGCGCCAGCAGCACCTCGGGGGGCTGGGGGACTGAAGCTTTCTTT
D: NA
size: few
J: TRBJ1-1
V: TRBV5-1

CDR3: CSASRNEKLFF
DNA: TGCAGTGCGTCCAGAAATGAAAAACTGTTTTTT
D: NA
size: NA
J: TRBJ1-4
V: TRBV20-1

CDR3: CASSSSGVGYGYTF
DNA: TGTGCCAGCAGCTCCAGCGGGGTGGGCTATGGCTACACCTTC
D: NA
size: once
J: TRBJ1-2
V: TRBV7-9

CDR3: CASSERGGAGELFF
DNA: TGTGCCAGCAGTGAAAGGGGGGGCGCCGGGGAGCTGTTTTTT
D: NA
size: NA
J: TRBJ2-2
V: TRBV25-1

CDR3: CASSFGQGGQPQHF
DNA: TGTGCCAGCAGCTTCGGTCAGGGAGGTCAGCCCCAGCATTTT
D: NA
size: NA
J: TRBJ1-5
V: TRBV7-8

CDR3: CASSLVREPEQFF
DNA: TGTGCCAGCAGCTTGGTTCGGGAACCGGAGCAGTTCTTC
D: NA
size: NA
J: TRBJ2-1
V: TRBV5-4

CDR3: CASSPYGGGLGNQPQHF
DNA: TGTGCCAGCAGTCCCTATGGGGGGGGTTTAGGCAATCAGCCCCAGCATTTT
D: NA
size: once
J: TRBJ1-5
V: TRBV28

CDR3: CASSGPGVNTGELFF
DNA: TGTGCCAGCAGCGGTCCCGGGGTGAACACCGGGGAGCTGTTTTTT
D: NA
size: NA
J: TRBJ2-2
V: TRBV7-2

CDR3: CASSLGARDSGNTIYF
DNA: TGCGCCAGCAGCTTGGGGGCCAGAGATTCTGGAAACACCATATATTTT
D: NA
size: once
J: TRBJ1-3
V: TRBV5-1

CDR3: CASSYSRRQGHGYTF
DNA: TGTGCCAGCAGTTACTCCCGGCGGCAGGGTCACGGCTACACCTTC
D: NA
size: NA
J: TRBJ1-2
V: TRBV6-5

CDR3: CASSLLQGSSPLHF
DNA: TGTGCCAGCAGCTTACTACAGGGGAGTTCACCCCTCCACTTT
D: TRBD1
size: few
J: TRBJ1-6
V: TRBV7-2

CDR3: CATSPGHNQPQHF
DNA: TGTGCCACTTCCCCGGGACACAATCAGCCCCAGCATTTT
D: NA
size: NA
J: TRBJ1-5
V: TRBV15

CDR3: CASSRRPAGSTDTQYF
DNA: TGTGCCAGTAGTAGGAGGCCAGCGGGGAGCACAGATACGCAGTATTTT
D: TRBD2
size: NA
J: TRBJ2-3
V: TRBV19

CDR3: CATSEAKWGDQPQHF
DNA: TGTGCCACCAGTGAGGCGAAATGGGGAGATCAGCCCCAGCATTTT
D: NA
size: NA
J: TRBJ1-5
V: TRBV24-1

CDR3: CASSNYRGTNEKLFF
DNA: TGTGCCAGCAGTAACTACAGGGGAACTAATGAAAAACTGTTTTTT
D: TRBD1
size: NA
J: TRBJ1-4
V: TRBV28

CDR3: CASSLGRSTYEQYF
DNA: TGTGCCAGCAGCTTGGGCAGATCAACCTACGAGCAGTACTTC
D: NA
size: NA
J: TRBJ2-7
V: TRBV7-6